This TCR beta chain was captured in a study of blood T cell repertoires in COVID-19 (dated by TCRdb to between 2020 and 2021). About the study as a whole: The collaborator samples originated in the United States, Italy and Spain and spanned the acute and convalescent phases of COVID-19. The material from the prospective study consisted of cDNA or gDNA derived from T cells, B-cell-depleted T cells, or PBMCs. Subjects who had been exposed to COVID-19, were actively infected with it, or had recovered from it provided the deeply sampled blood TCRbeta repertoires that made up the dataset. The repertoires were made available in a free public database intended to serve as a resource for research on the immune response to SARS-CoV-2. Samples were obtained from the ongoing ImmuneRACE study (first 160 participants) and from over 1,000 subjects provided by 6 global collaborators. Nearly every sample came with metadata listing a de-identified subject ID, COVID-19 status, age in years and sex. HLA class I and class II types, where available, came from metadata supplied by the sample provider rather than from assay-based typing.

Collaborating institutions collected whole blood in K2EDTA tubes following their own protocols. For TCRbeta analysis, collaborators shipped samples in one of three forms: frozen whole blood, isolated PBMCs, or DNA extracted from either of those sample types. Regarding this clone: The antigen it binds to is not known. Per-base quality was not reported, and no clone a single base away is much larger than it.

The immunoSEQ Assay, a bias-controlled multiplex PCR, was used to amplify TCRbeta CDR3 regions from genomic DNA. Processing in the source paper ran as follows. Nucleated cell counts per sample were estimated from amplification of reference gene primers within the assay. To quantify the absolute abundance of each unique TCRbeta CDR3 rearrangement, sequence reads were collapsed and filtered. For each sample, productive Simpson clonality was calculated as the square root of Simpson's diversity index over productive rearrangements. This immuneACCESS table, as held by TCRdb, lists in-frame sequences with V and J called but not all clones. Of the missing ones, under half trace to an unresolved V gene in checked studies; the others have no known cause. Clone size and the V and J calls come from that table; the DNA yielded D and trimming. A total of fewer than 300,000 clones appear in this sample, 88% of them only once. The top ten clonotypes cover 9.4% of the sample.

General findings and caveats noted by the study authors: How much clinical and demographic metadata was included differed by source and by participant, and the metadata was provided uncurated.

From the germline V gene, CDR1 is SGHRS and CDR2 is YFSETQ. Its CDR3 holds 15 amino acids, cysteine through phenylalanine. The entry retains the CDR3 DNA only, 45 bases that are in frame from base 1. The junction shows trimming of 4 bases on V and 4 bases on J, and the gene matches do not reach 8 bases of it. The chain employs TRBV5-1 and TRBJ2-1, with TRBD2 matching 7 junction bases. The receptor's source is a man aged 18 to 35 with active or convalescent COVID-19. Material for sequencing was peripheral blood. The CDR3 protein: CASSRRAGVYNEQFF. The DNA is as follows: TGCGCCAGCAGCCGCCGGGCGGGGGTTTACAATGAGCAGTTCTTC.